These T cell receptor beta chains were read from a single sample in a study of glioma-infiltrating T cells after dendritic cell vaccination. Clones were sequenced by immunoSEQ multiplex PCR, and TCRdb holds only the in-frame ones, with some missing. The data contain 75,000 to 100,000 clones, 79% of them seen just once; the ten biggest clones take up under 7%. The source was blood, collected before dendritic cell vaccination. These receptors were taken from a human donor with glioblastoma. Each CDR3 is given without its conserved first and last residue. Each record gives: clone size, V gene, CDR3 protein. Size is omitted from some rows. Given values are once, few, many or a class for expanded clones.

size: -
V: TRBV27
CDR3: ASSLGNPSGSVTGELF

size: -
V: TRBV30
CDR3: AWSKTSGRTEQF

size: -
V: TRBV30
CDR3: AWSRDYNEQF

size: -
V: TRBV28
CDR3: ASSSSGHISYEQY

size: few
V: TRBV27
CDR3: ASSSQGAGESSLH

size: -
V: TRBV7-9
CDR3: ASSLIWQGILSNYGYT

size: -
V: TRBV15
CDR3: ATSRDPGGFSTDTQY

size: -
V: TRBV18
CDR3: ASSSDRYQPQH

size: -
V: TRBV7-8
CDR3: ASRGTAGGNEQY

size: -
V: TRBV30
CDR3: AWSVRAGVETQY

size: -
V: TRBV6-5
CDR3: ASREHFDQPQH

size: -
V: TRBV7-9
CDR3: ASSSAGQRTYEAF

size: -
V: TRBV28
CDR3: ASSPPAGAGGVDTQY

size: -
V: TRBV19
CDR3: ASSKVVREAAF

size: -
V: TRBV6-5
CDR3: ASSHSSDRGISYT

size: -
V: TRBV7-3
CDR3: ASSRGNRALNTEAF

size: -
V: TRBV7-3
CDR3: ASSTRPWTSGGYNEQF

size: -
V: TRBV6-1
CDR3: ASSEAGGAYGYT

size: -
V: TRBV29-1
CDR3: SVRGLAGKRMSSYEQY

size: -
V: TRBV5-5
CDR3: ASSLESRVRALHGYT

size: -
V: TRBV9
CDR3: ASSARQSQETQY

size: -
V: TRBV30
CDR3: AWSWTGGETQY

size: -
V: TRBV4-1
CDR3: ASSQDGPGQVY

size: -
V: TRBV27
CDR3: ASSLGRGFRNEKLF

size: -
V: TRBV29-1
CDR3: SVVRGLGEKLF

size: -
V: TRBV4-1
CDR3: ASSQATLAGRELAKNIQY

size: -
V: TRBV30
CDR3: AWSVLTLLGEKLF

size: -
V: TRBV5-1
CDR3: ASSWAPQGPKNIQY

size: -
V: TRBV28
CDR3: ASSSNVRGIYEQY

size: once
V: TRBV5-1
CDR3: ASSWDRPGGSYEQY

size: once
V: TRBV29-1
CDR3: SVEWGQENTEAF

size: -
V: TRBV12-5
CDR3: ASGLVAAGGPGEQY

size: -
V: TRBV6-5
CDR3: ASSAGETGELF

size: -
V: TRBV27
CDR3: ASGLAGVLEAYNEQF

size: -
V: TRBV19
CDR3: ASTPEGLLAGNTGELF

size: -
V: TRBV4-1
CDR3: ASSQETVSGYT

size: -
V: TRBV6-1
CDR3: ASSEDPGRYEQY

size: -
V: TRBV29-1
CDR3: SVVLPGGDDWAGGYT

size: -
V: TRBV25-1
CDR3: ASSEYRSSGANVLT

size: -
V: TRBV10-3
CDR3: AVQGSYEQY